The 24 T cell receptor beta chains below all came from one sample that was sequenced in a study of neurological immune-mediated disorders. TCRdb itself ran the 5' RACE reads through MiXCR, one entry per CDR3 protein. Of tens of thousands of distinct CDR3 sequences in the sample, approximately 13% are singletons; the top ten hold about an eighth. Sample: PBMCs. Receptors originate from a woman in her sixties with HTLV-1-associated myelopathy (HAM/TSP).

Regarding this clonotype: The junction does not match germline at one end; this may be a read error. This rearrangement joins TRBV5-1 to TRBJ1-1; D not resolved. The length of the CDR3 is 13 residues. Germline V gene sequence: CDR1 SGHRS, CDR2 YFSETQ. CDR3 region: CDSSSSYSERDFF. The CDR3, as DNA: TGCGACAGCAGCTCAAGTTATTCGGAGAGGGATTTCTTT.

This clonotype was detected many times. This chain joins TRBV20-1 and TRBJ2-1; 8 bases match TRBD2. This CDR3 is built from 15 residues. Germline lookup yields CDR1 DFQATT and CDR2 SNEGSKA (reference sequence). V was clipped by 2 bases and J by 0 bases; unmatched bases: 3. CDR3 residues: CSARSGTSSYNEQFF. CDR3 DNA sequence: TGCAGTGCTAGATCCGGGACTAGCTCCTACAATGAGCAGTTCTTC.

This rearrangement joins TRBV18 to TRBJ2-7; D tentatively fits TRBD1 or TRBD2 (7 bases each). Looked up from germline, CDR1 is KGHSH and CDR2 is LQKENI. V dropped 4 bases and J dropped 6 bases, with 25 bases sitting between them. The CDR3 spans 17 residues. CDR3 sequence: CASSLRGVPGGNGEQYF. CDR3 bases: TGTGCCAGCTCACTCCGGGGGGTTCCAGGGGGAAATGGCGAGCAGTACTTC.

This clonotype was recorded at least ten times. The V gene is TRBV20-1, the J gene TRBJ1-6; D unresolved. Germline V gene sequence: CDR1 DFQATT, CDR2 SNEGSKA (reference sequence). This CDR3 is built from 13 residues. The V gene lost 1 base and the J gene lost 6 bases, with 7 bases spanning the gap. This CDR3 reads CSARGDFNSPLHF. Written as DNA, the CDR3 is TGCAGTGCTAGAGGGGATTTTAATTCACCCCTCCACTTT.

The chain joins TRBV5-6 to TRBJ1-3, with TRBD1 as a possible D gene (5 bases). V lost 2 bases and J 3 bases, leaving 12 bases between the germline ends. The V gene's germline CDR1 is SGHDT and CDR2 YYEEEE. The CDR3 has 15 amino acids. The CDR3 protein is CASSFDRDYGNTIYF. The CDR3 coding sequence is TGTGCCAGCAGCTTTGACAGAGACTATGGAAACACCATATATTTT.

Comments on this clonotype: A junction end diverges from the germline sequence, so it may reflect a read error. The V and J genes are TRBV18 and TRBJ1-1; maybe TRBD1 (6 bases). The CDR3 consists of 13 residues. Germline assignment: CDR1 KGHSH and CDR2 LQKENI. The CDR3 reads CASSPQGNAEAFF. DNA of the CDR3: TGTGCCAGCTCACCTCAGGGGAACGCTGAAGCTTTCTTT.

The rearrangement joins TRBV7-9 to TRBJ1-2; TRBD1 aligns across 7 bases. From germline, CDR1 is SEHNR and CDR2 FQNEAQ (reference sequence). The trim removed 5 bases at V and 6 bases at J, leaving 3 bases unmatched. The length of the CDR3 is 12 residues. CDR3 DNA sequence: TGTGCCAGCAGCGAAGACAGGGATGGCTACACCTTC. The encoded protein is CASSEDRDGYTF. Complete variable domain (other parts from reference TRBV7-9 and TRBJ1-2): DTGVSQNPRHKITKRGQNVTFRCDPISEHNRLYWYRQTLGQGPEFLTYFQNEAQLEKSRLLSDRFSAERPKGSFSTLEIQRTEQGDSAMYLCASSEDRDGYTFGSGTRLTVV.

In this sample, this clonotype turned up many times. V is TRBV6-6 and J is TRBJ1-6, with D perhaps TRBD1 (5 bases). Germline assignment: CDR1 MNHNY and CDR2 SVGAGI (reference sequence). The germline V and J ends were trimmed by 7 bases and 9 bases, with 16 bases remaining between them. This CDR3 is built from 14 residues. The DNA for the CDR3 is TGTGCCAGCACCCCCCAAGGGGTTATTTCACCCCTCCACTTT. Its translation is CASTPQGVISPLHF.

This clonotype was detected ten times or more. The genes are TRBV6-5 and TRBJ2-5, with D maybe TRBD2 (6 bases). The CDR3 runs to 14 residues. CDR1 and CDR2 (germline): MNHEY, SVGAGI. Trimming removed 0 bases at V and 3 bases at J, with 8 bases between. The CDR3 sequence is CASSYSRGKETQYF. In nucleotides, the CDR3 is TGTGCCAGCAGTTACTCACGCGGGAAAGAGACCCAGTACTTC.

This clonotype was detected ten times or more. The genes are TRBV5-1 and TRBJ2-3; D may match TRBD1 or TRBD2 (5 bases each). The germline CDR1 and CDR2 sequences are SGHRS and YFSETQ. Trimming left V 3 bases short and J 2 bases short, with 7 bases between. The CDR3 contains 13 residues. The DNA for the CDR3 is TGCGCCAGCAGCTGGGGGTTCACAGATACGCAGTATTTT. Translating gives CASSWGFTDTQYF.

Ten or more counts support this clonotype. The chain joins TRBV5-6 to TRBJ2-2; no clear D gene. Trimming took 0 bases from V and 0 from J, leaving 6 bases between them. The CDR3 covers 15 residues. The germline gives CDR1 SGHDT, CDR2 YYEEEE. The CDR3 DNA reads TGTGCCAGCAGCTTGGGGCCTACGAACACCGGGGAGCTGTTTTTT. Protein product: CASSLGPTNTGELFF.

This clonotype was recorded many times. CDR3 loop: CASSYTGEKLFF. The CDR3 DNA reads TGTGCCAGCAGCTACACTGGGGAAAAACTGTTTTTT. The rearrangement links TRBV7-2 to TRBJ1-4, with D unclear. The V gene's germline CDR1 is SGHTA and CDR2 FQGNSA. The V end lost 4 bases, the J end lost 8 bases, and 8 bases lay between the germline ends. This CDR3 is built from 12 residues. Based on the CDR3 plus reference TRBV7-2 and TRBJ1-4, the full variable domain is GAGVSQSPSNKVTEKGKDVELRCDPISGHTALYWYRQSLGQGLEFLIYFQGNSAPDKSGLPSDRFSAERTGGSVSTLTIQRTQQEDSAVYLCASSYTGEKLFFGSGTQLSVL.

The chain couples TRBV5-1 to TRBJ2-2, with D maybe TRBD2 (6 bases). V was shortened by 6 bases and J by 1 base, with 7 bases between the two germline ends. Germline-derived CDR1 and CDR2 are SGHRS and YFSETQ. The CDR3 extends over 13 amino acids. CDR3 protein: CASMGGNTGELFF. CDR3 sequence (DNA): TGCGCCAGCATGGGGGGGAACACCGGGGAGCTGTTTTTT.

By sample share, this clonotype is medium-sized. CDR3 sequence: CAIREGAGRDTQYF. CDR3 sequence (DNA): TGTGCCATCAGGGAAGGAGCGGGGAGGGATACGCAGTATTTT. V is TRBV10-3 and J is TRBJ2-3; 7 positions agree with TRBD2. Losses at the gene ends were 6 bases for V and 6 bases for J; bases not matched to a gene: 9. In germline, CDR1 is ENHRY, CDR2 SYGVKD. The CDR3 runs to 14 residues.

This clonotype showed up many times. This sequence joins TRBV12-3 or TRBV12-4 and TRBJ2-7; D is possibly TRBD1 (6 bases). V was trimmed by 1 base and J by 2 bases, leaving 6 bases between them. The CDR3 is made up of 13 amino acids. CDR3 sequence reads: CASSLGDTYEQYF. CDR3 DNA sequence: TGTGCCAGCAGTTTAGGGGACACCTACGAGCAGTACTTC.

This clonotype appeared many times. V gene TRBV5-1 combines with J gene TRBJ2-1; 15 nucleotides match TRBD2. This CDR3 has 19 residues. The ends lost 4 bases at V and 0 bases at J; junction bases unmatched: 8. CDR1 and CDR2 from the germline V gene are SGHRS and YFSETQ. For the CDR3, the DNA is TGCGCCAGCAGCGGAGGGACTAGCGGGGGGTCTAGCTCCTACAATGAGCAGTTCTTC. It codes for CASSGGTSGGSSSYNEQFF.

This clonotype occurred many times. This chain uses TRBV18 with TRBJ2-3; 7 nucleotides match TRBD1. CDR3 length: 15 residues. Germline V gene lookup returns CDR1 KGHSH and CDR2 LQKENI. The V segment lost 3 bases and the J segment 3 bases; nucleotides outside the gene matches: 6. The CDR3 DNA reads TGTGCCAGCTCACCGGACAGGATGACAACAGATACGCAGTATTTT. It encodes CASSPDRMTTDTQYF.

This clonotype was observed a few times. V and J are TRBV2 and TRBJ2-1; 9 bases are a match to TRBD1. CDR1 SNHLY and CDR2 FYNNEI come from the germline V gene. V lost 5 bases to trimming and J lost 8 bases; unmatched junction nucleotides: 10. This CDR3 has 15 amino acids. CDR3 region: CASSRNRGRSDEQFF. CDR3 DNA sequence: TGTGCCAGCAGTCGTAACAGGGGGCGTTCGGATGAGCAGTTCTTC.

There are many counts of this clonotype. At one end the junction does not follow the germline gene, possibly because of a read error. CDR3 region: CSVADRTSDQPQHF. CDR3 sequence (DNA): TGCAGCGTTGCGGACAGGACTAGCGATCAGCCCCAGCATTTT. The chain carries TRBV29-1 and TRBJ1-5, with 7 bases matching TRBD1. The germline CDR1 and CDR2 sequences are SQVTM and ANQGSEA. The CDR3 consists of 14 residues. The complete variable domain, with remaining parts taken from reference TRBV29-1 and TRBJ1-5, reads SAVISQKPSRDICQRGTSLTIQCQVDSQVTMMFWYRQQPGQSLTLIATANQGSEATYESGFVIDKFPISRPNLTFSTLTVSNMSPEDSSIYLCSVADRTSDQPQHFGDGTRLSIL.

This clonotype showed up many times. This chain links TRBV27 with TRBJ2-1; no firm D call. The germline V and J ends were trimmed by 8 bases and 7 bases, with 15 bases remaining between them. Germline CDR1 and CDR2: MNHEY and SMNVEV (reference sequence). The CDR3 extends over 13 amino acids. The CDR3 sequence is CASAPAGRNEQFF. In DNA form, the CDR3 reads TGTGCCAGCGCCCCCGCCGGAAGGAATGAGCAGTTCTTC.

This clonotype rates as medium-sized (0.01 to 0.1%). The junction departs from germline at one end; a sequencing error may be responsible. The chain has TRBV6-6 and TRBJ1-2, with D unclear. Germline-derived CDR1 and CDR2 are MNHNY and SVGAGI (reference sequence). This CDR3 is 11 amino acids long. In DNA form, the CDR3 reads TGTGCCAGCACTGATATTTATGCCTACACCTTC. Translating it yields CASTDIYAYTF.

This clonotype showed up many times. This CDR3 is CASRIAGGQDTQYF. CDR3 coding DNA: TGTGCCAGCAGAATAGCGGGGGGCCAAGATACGCAGTATTTT. V usage is TRBV6-2 or TRBV6-3 and J usage is TRBJ2-3; TRBD2 agrees at 10 bases. Germline V CDR1 and CDR2: MNHEY, SVGEGT. The CDR3 spans 14 residues. The trim removed 6 bases at V and 5 bases at J, leaving 5 bases unmatched.

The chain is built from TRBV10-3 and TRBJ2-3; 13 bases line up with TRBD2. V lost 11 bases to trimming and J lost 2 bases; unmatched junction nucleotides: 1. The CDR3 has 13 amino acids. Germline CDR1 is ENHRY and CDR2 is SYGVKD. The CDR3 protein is CAGLAGDTDTQYF. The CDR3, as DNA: TGTGCCGGACTAGCGGGAGACACAGATACGCAGTATTTT.

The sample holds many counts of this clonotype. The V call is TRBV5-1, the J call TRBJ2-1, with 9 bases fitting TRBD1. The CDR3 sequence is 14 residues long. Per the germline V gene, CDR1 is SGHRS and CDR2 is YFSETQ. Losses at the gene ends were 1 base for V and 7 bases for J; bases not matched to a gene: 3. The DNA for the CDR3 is TGCGCCAGCAGCTTGACGACAGGGGGAAATGAGCAGTTCTTC. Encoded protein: CASSLTTGGNEQFF.